These T cell receptor beta chains were read from a single sample in a study of Graves' ophthalmopathy and Graves' hyperthyroidism. TCRdb re-called the multiplex PCR reads through MiXCR, storing one row per CDR3 protein. Of roughly 700,000 distinct CDR3 sequences in the sample, 40% are singletons; the top ten hold roughly 45%. Sequencing used peripheral blood. All receptors come from an adult man with Graves' ophthalmopathy. Each CDR3 is given with its conserved first and last residue. The D gene is left open where the match is weak. Size tells how often a clone was seen (once, few, many) or the class of an expanded clone, and some rows leave it out.

clone size	V gene	D gene	J gene	CDR3 protein	CDR3 DNA
many	TRBV11-2	NA	TRBJ1-1	CASSPMYTEAFF	TGTGCCAGCAGCCCTATGTACACTGAAGCTTTCTTT
NA	TRBV2	NA	TRBJ1-2	CASSEDRDRPHGYTF	TGTGCCAGCAGTGAAGACAGGGACCGCCCTCATGGCTACACCTTC
many	TRBV10-3	TRBD1	TRBJ2-2	CAISNTGQGGTGELFF	TGTGCCATCAGTAACACCGGACAGGGAGGCACCGGGGAGCTGTTTTTT
many	TRBV29-1	TRBD2	TRBJ2-5	CSVSGGTQETQYF	TGCAGCGTTAGCGGGGGAACTCAAGAGACCCAGTACTTC
NA	TRBV25-1	NA	TRBJ1-2	CASSLVNGQRAGYTF	TGTGCCAGCAGCTTAGTTAACGGACAGAGGGCCGGCTACACCTTC
few	TRBV2	NA	TRBJ2-7	CASRRGRLEEQYF	TGTGCCAGCAGGAGAGGCAGGCTTGAGGAGCAGTACTTC
once	TRBV11-2	TRBD1	TRBJ2-7	CASGSGQGWHEQYF	TGTGCCAGCGGCTCAGGACAGGGTTGGCACGAGCAGTACTTC
few	TRBV12-3/TRBV12-4	NA	TRBJ1-2	CASSRGWGASGYTF	TGTGCCAGCAGCCGAGGATGGGGGGCCTCCGGCTACACCTTC
NA	TRBV5-5	TRBD1	TRBJ1-1	CASSFGQGASEAFF	TGTGCCAGCAGCTTCGGCCAGGGGGCTAGTGAAGCTTTCTTT
NA	TRBV5-1	NA	TRBJ2-5	CASSPDNIRETQYF	TGCGCCAGCAGCCCGGACAACATAAGAGAGACCCAGTACTTC
NA	TRBV5-1	NA	TRBJ2-5	CASSARLSSYQETQYF	TGCGCCAGCAGCGCGAGACTGTCCTCGTACCAAGAGACCCAGTACTTC
NA	TRBV6-5	NA	TRBJ2-7	CASSYAGLEQYF	TGTGCCAGCAGTTACGCGGGGCTCGAGCAGTACTTC
NA	TRBV2	NA	TRBJ1-1	CASSDRGVTTF	TGTGCCAGCAGTGACCGGGGGGTCACGACATTT
NA	TRBV6-6	NA	TRBJ2-7	CASSSDPDAEQYF	TGTGCCAGCAGTTCAGACCCCGACGCCGAGCAGTACTTC
NA	TRBV25-1	TRBD2	TRBJ2-7	CASSAPGTSVHEQYF	TGTGCCAGCAGTGCCCCTGGGACTAGCGTCCACGAGCAGTACTTC
few	TRBV6-5	TRBD1	TRBJ1-1	CASSRMGQARRAFF	TGTGCCAGCAGTCGCATGGGACAGGCGAGGCGAGCTTTCTTT
many	TRBV6-5	NA	TRBJ1-5	CASRREAAYSNQPQHF	TGTGCCAGCAGAAGGGAGGCCGCTTATAGCAATCAGCCCCAGCATTTT
many	TRBV29-1	NA	TRBJ2-3	CSVDLGDTQYF	TGCAGCGTTGATTTGGGGGATACGCAGTATTTT
NA	TRBV5-1	NA	TRBJ2-3	CASSPRINTDTQYF	TGCGCCAGCAGCCCCCGGATTAACACAGATACGCAGTATTTT
few	TRBV5-5	TRBD2	TRBJ2-2	CASSLKRGGTGELFF	TGTGCCAGCAGCTTAAAGCGGGGGGGCACCGGGGAGCTGTTTTTT
NA	TRBV12-3/TRBV12-4	NA	TRBJ1-2	CASSETFDVTNYGYTF	TGTGCCAGCAGTGAGACTTTCGATGTAACTAACTATGGCTACACCTTC
NA	TRBV9	NA	TRBJ1-6	CASSVRYDRVSPLHF	TGTGCCAGCAGCGTCCGGTATGATAGGGTTTCACCCCTCCACTTT
few	TRBV20-1	TRBD1	TRBJ2-7	CSARDGRTGMLGEQYF	TGCAGTGCTAGAGATGGGAGGACAGGGATGTTGGGCGAGCAGTACTTC
NA	TRBV10-3	NA	TRBJ2-2	CASSKTVQNTGELFF	TGTGCCAGCAGCAAGACAGTACAGAACACCGGGGAGCTGTTTTTT
NA	TRBV14	NA	TRBJ1-5	CASSQVGQDHSNQPQHF	TGTGCCAGCAGCCAAGTGGGGCAGGACCATAGCAATCAGCCCCAGCATTTT
many	TRBV24-1	NA	TRBJ1-5	CASSEEEGWGDQPQHF	TGTGCCAGCAGTGAAGAAGAGGGTTGGGGGGATCAGCCCCAGCATTTT
few	TRBV20-1	NA	TRBJ1-2	CSARGSGTGAFSRGYTF	TGCAGTGCTAGAGGTTCCGGGACCGGGGCATTTTCGAGGGGCTACACCTTC
once	TRBV24-1	TRBD1	TRBJ1-5	CATSDPLGTGDQPQHF	TGTGCCACCAGTGACCCCTTGGGGACAGGGGATCAGCCCCAGCATTTT
few	TRBV24-1	NA	TRBJ1-5	CASGVGGQPQHF	TGTGCCAGCGGAGTAGGGGGGCAGCCCCAGCATTTT
NA	TRBV25-1	NA	TRBJ1-4	CASSDSAGRGGKLFF	TGTGCCAGCAGTGATAGTGCCGGCAGGGGAGGAAAACTGTTTTTT
NA	TRBV7-9	NA	TRBJ1-1	CASGQTVDTEAFF	TGTGCCTCGGGTCAGACAGTGGACACTGAAGCTTTCTTT
NA	TRBV19	TRBD2	TRBJ2-5	CATRGSGAGETQYF	TGTGCCACCCGGGGGTCGGGAGCGGGGGAGACCCAGTACTTC
few	TRBV19	TRBD2	TRBJ2-5	CASKASGIGQAQYF	TGTGCCAGTAAGGCTAGCGGGATCGGTCAGGCCCAGTACTTC
few	TRBV20-1	NA	TRBJ1-1	CSADGWGNTEAFF	TGCAGTGCGGATGGATGGGGGAACACTGAAGCTTTCTTT
NA	TRBV6-6	NA	TRBJ1-6	CASSYEASYNSPLHF	TGTGCCAGCAGTTACGAGGCCTCCTATAATTCACCCCTCCACTTT
NA	TRBV9	NA	TRBJ1-1	CASIRLSGTEAFF	TGTGCCAGCATCCGACTCTCGGGCACTGAAGCTTTCTTT
NA	TRBV20-1	TRBD1	TRBJ1-4	CSATTGNHEKLVF	TGCAGTGCTACGACAGGGAATCATGAAAAACTGGTTTTT
NA	TRBV12-3/TRBV12-4	NA	TRBJ2-7	CASRVDGEYF	TGTGCCAGCAGGGTGGACGGGGAGTACTTC
NA	TRBV6-5	NA	TRBJ2-7	CASSRSGILREEQYF	TGTGCCAGCAGCCGAAGCGGCATCTTACGAGAGGAGCAGTACTTC
many	TRBV19	NA	TRBJ2-5	CARIQETQYF	TGTGCCAGGATACAAGAGACCCAGTACTTC
many	TRBV7-2	NA	TRBJ1-2	CASSPSGTGYRYTF	TGTGCCAGCAGCCCCAGTGGTACCGGCTACAGATACACCTTC
few	TRBV18	NA	TRBJ1-1	CASSPPFGSNTEAFF	TGTGCCAGCTCACCACCTTTTGGGTCGAACACTGAAGCTTTCTTT
NA	TRBV5-6	NA	TRBJ2-7	CASSNSPEGYEQYF	TGTGCCAGCAGCAACTCGCCGGAGGGCTACGAGCAGTACTTC
many	TRBV2	NA	TRBJ1-5	CASSDESYSNQPQHF	TGTGCCAGCAGTGACGAGAGCTATAGCAATCAGCCCCAGCATTTT
NA	TRBV10-3	TRBD1	TRBJ1-2	CASSSTTGAKYGYTF	TGTGCCAGCAGTTCGACGACAGGGGCGAAGTATGGCTACACCTTC
NA	TRBV9	TRBD1	TRBJ2-5	CASSPRGPQETQYF	TGTGCCAGCAGCCCGAGGGGGCCCCAAGAGACCCAGTACTTC
few	TRBV5-4	NA	TRBJ2-6	CASSPTGTGVSGANVLTF	TGTGCCAGCAGCCCCACCGGCACAGGAGTCTCTGGGGCCAACGTCCTGACTTTC
NA	TRBV9	NA	TRBJ1-6	CASSLLRAIDSPLHF	TGTGCCAGCAGTTTATTACGGGCCATTGATTCACCCCTCCACTTT
NA	TRBV11-3	NA	TRBJ2-5	CASSPGHIQETQYF	TGTGCCAGCAGCCCAGGACATATACAAGAGACCCAGTACTTC
NA	TRBV20-1	TRBD1	TRBJ1-1	CSARGDRGTEAFF	TGCAGTGCTAGGGGGGACAGGGGAACTGAAGCTTTCTTT
NA	TRBV7-9	NA	TRBJ2-5	CASSPEGSQETQYF	TGTGCCAGCAGCCCGGAGGGGAGCCAAGAGACCCAGTACTTC
NA	TRBV7-9	NA	TRBJ2-2	CVITAANTGELFF	TGTGTTATAACAGCGGCGAACACCGGGGAGCTGTTTTTT
few	TRBV2	TRBD1	TRBJ1-1	CASTDRGSTTEAFF	TGTGCCAGCACCGACAGGGGTAGTACCACTGAAGCTTTCTTT
few	TRBV25-1	NA	TRBJ1-4	CASSAGVWAEKLFF	TGTGCCAGCAGTGCAGGGGTCTGGGCTGAAAAACTGTTTTTT
many	TRBV25-1	TRBD1	TRBJ1-1	CASRSGTRGRNTEAFF	TGTGCCAGCAGATCTGGGACAAGGGGGCGGAACACTGAAGCTTTCTTT
NA	TRBV7-2	NA	TRBJ1-1	CASSLVYREDTEAFF	TGTGCCAGCAGCTTAGTGTACAGGGAGGACACTGAAGCTTTCTTT
many	TRBV2	NA	TRBJ1-2	CASSVQAVYTF	TGTGCCAGCAGTGTACAGGCTGTCTACACCTTC
NA	TRBV19	NA	TRBJ1-5	CASSINRVNQPQHF	TGTGCCAGTAGTATTAACAGGGTCAATCAGCCCCAGCATTTT
many	TRBV10-3	NA	TRBJ2-2	CAISVGHANTGELFF	TGTGCCATCAGCGTGGGACACGCGAACACCGGGGAGCTGTTTTTT
NA	TRBV7-8	NA	TRBJ2-3	CASSLAGTTDTQYF	TGTGCCAGCAGCTTGGCCGGGACAACAGATACGCAGTATTTT